The 9 T cell receptor beta chains reported below all come from one sample, sequenced in a study of a mutant IDH1 vaccine in newly diagnosed glioma. Time point here: week 23, last vaccination. Alongside topical imiquimod, each dose of vaccine comprised 300 ug of mutant IDH1 20-mer peptide. Their antigen targets remain unknown. Produced via immunoSEQ multiplex PCR; TCRdb's table is partial and in-frame only. The sample shows around 40,000 clones, 60% to 85% of them seen only once. The material sequenced was PBMCs, taken from a glioma patient whose treatment included an IDH1 peptide vaccine. These receptors were taken from a woman in her thirties or forties with glioma. Some clones in this sample may be carry-over from other donors' samples.

V is TRBV7-2 and J is TRBJ2-1, with 9 bases fitting TRBD2. With V trimmed by 4 bases and J by 6 bases, 10 bases remained unmatched. This CDR3 comprises 16 residues. Looked up from germline, CDR1 is SGHTA and CDR2 is FQGNSA. The CDR3, as DNA: TGTGCCAGCAGCTCGGGGGGGCTAGCGGGGATCAATGAGCAGTTCTTC. Encoded protein: CASSSGGLAGINEQFF.

This chain uses TRBV5-4 with TRBJ1-1, with TRBD1 as a possible D gene (6 bases). Germline lookup yields CDR1 SGHNT and CDR2 YYREEE (reference sequence). This CDR3 is built from 14 residues. V was trimmed by 2 bases and J by 1 base, leaving 9 bases between them. The CDR3 is CASSLQGKNTEAFF. In DNA, the CDR3 is TGTGCCAGCAGCTTACAGGGAAAGAACACTGAAGCTTTCTTT.

This chain links TRBV4-3 with TRBJ2-3, with TRBD1 matching over 8 bases. The J segment lost 4 bases and the V segment lost 4 bases, leaving 4 bases of the junction unmatched. Germline lookup yields CDR1 LGHNA and CDR2 YSLEER. The CDR3 consists of 14 residues. CDR3 sequence reads: CASSPDRAADTQYF. CDR3 coding DNA: TGCGCCAGCAGCCCGGACAGGGCGGCAGATACGCAGTATTTT.

In this sample, this clone turned up a few times. The J gene is TRBJ2-6, the V gene TRBV29-1, with D unresolved. Germline loops: CDR1 SQVTM, CDR2 ANQGSEA. CDR3 size: 14 residues. With 3 bases removed from V and 2 bases from J, the gap between germline ends came to 8 bases. The CDR3 here is CSVDSRAGANVLTF. Written as DNA, the CDR3 is TGCAGCGTTGATTCCCGGGCTGGGGCCAACGTCCTGACTTTC.

The chain has TRBV19 and TRBJ2-2, with TRBD1 matching over 10 bases. The CDR3 runs 16 residues. CDR1 LNHDA and CDR2 SQIVND come from the germline V gene (reference sequence). V lost 3 bases to trimming and J lost 7 bases; unmatched junction nucleotides: 8. In DNA, the CDR3 is TGTGCCAGTAGTATTTACCCCGGACAGGGGGACGGGGAGCTGTTTTTT. Protein sequence: CASSIYPGQGDGELFF.

V and J are TRBV29-1 and TRBJ2-4; D remains ambiguous. Germline V lookup: CDR1 SQVTM, CDR2 ANQGSEA. Trimming left V 6 bases short and J 4 bases short, with 16 bases between. The CDR3 contains 14 residues. The CDR3 spells CSVRSSAQKNIQYF. The CDR3 DNA is TGCAGCGTCAGGTCCTCGGCGCAGAAAAACATTCAGTACTTC.

The rearrangement links TRBV4-1 to TRBJ2-5, with no clear D. From germline, CDR1 is MGHRA and CDR2 YSYEKL. The germline V and J ends were trimmed by 1 base and 4 bases, with 7 bases remaining between them. CDR3 length equals 13 residues. The DNA of the CDR3 is TGCGCCAGCAGCCAAGGAACGTTAGAGACCCAGTACTTC. This gives the protein CASSQGTLETQYF.

The chain uses TRBV14 and TRBJ1-1, with a weak D call TRBD1 (6 bases). CDR1 SGHDN and CDR2 FVKESK come from the germline V gene. This CDR3 is built from 13 residues. V gave up 3 bases and J gave up 1 base, with 6 bases separating them. CDR3 sequence (DNA): TGTGCCAGCAGCCAGGACAGGAACACTGAAGCTTTCTTT. It is translated as CASSQDRNTEAFF.

This sequence joins TRBV18 and TRBJ1-5; TRBD1 might be the D (5 bases). The V end was cut by 3 bases, the J end by 3 bases, with 9 bases between. This CDR3 region has 14 residues. From germline, CDR1 is KGHSH and CDR2 LQKENI. Here the CDR3 DNA reads TGTGCCAGCTCACCGGGGGTCTCCAATCAGCCCCAGCATTTT. Translated, it gives CASSPGVSNQPQHF.